This record concerns one TCR beta chain sequence. This entry is derived from a study of control samples from healthy donors and cancer patients. The method was immunoSEQ multiplex PCR; TCRdb's version includes in-frame clones alone and lacks a portion of them. The sample lists about 15,000 clones; 85% to 90% were seen once. This CDR3 is built from 17 residues. The junction had 11 bases not matched to a gene; V was cut back by 2 bases and J by 5 bases. CDR1 is KGHSH, CDR2 LQKENI, per germline. V gene TRBV18 combines with J gene TRBJ2-1; 8 bases match TRBD2. The sequence was obtained from a man aged 60-69 years with head and neck cancer. Source material: PBMCs. The CDR3 coding sequence is TGTGCCAGCTCACCAAGAAGGGCTGGACTAGCCGACAATGAGCAGTTCTTC. Its protein product is CASSPRRAGLADNEQFF.